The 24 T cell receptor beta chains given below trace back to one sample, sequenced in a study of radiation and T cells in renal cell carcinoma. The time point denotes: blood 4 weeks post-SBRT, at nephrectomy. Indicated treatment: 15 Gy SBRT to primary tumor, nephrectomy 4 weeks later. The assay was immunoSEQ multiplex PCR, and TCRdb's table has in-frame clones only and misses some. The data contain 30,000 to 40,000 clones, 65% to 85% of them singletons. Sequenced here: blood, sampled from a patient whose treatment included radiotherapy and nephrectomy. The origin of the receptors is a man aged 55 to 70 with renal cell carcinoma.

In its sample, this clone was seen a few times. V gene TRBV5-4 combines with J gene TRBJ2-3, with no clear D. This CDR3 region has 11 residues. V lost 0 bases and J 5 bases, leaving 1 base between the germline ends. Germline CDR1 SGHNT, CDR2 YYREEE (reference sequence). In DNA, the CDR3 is TGTGCCAGCAGCTTGGAAGATACGCAGTATTTT. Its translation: CASSLEDTQYF.

In nucleotides, the CDR3 is TGTGCCAGCAGCTTAGGGGCAGGGGGCTTCGGCACTGAAGCTTTCTTT. It is translated as CASSLGAGGFGTEAFF. The rearrangement joins TRBV13 to TRBJ1-1; 8 bases align to TRBD1. J lost 4 bases, V lost 0 bases, and 7 bases had no gene match. The V gene's germline CDR1 is PRHDT and CDR2 FYEKMQ (reference sequence). CDR3 length: 16 residues.

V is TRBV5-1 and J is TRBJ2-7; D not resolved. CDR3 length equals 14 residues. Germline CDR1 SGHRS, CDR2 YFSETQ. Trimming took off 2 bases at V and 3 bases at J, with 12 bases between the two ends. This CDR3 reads CASSFSPPSYEQYF. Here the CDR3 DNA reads TGCGCCAGCAGCTTCTCCCCCCCGAGCTACGAGCAGTACTTC.

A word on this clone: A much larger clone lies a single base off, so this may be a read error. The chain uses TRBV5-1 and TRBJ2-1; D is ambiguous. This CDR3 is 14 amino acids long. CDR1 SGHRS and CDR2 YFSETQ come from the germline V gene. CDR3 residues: CAGSIQSSYNEQFF. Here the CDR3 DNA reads TGCGCCGGCAGCATTCAGAGCTCCTACAATGAGCAGTTCTTC. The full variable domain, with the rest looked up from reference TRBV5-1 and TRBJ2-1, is KAGVTQTPRYLIKTRGQQVTLSCSPISGHRSVSWYQQTPGQGLQFLFEYFSETQRNKGNFPGRFSGRQFSNSRSEMNVSTLELGDSALYLCAGSIQSSYNEQFFGPGTRLTVL.

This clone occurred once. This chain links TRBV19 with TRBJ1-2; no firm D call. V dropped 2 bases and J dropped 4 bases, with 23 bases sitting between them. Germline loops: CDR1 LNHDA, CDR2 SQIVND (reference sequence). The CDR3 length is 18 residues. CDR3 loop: CASSILSRAPERVYGYTF. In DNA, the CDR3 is TGTGCCAGTAGTATACTTTCCCGGGCACCGGAACGGGTCTATGGCTACACCTTC. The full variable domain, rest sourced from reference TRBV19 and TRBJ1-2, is DGGITQSPKYLFRKEGQNVTLSCEQNLNHDAMYWYRQDPGQGLRLIYYSQIVNDFQKGDIAEGYSVSREKKESFPLTVTSAQKNPTAFYLCASSILSRAPERVYGYTFGSGTRLTVV.

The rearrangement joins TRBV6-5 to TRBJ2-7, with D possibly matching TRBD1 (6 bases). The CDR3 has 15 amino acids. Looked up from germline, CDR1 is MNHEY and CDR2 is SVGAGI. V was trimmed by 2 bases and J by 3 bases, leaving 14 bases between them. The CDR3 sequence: CASSYTITGIYEQYF. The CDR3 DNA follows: TGTGCCAGCAGTTACACGATTACAGGGATCTACGAGCAGTACTTC.

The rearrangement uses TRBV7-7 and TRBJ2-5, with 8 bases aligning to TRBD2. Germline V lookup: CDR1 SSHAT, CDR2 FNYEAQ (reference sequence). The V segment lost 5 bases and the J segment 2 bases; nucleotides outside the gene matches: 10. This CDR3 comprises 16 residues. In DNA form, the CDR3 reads TGTGCCAGCAGCCCCGGCGGGGGGCGAGGGCAAGAGACCCAGTACTTC. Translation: CASSPGGGRGQETQYF.

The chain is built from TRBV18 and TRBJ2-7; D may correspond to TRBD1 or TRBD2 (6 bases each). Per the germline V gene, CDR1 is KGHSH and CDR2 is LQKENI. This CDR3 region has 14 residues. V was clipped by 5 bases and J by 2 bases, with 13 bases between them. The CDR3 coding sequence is TGTGCCAGCTCATCTATCGGGGGCCCCTACGAGCAGTACTTC. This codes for CASSSIGGPYEQYF. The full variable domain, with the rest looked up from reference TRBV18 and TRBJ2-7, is NAGVMQNPRHLVRRRGQEARLRCSPMKGHSHVYWYRQLPEEGLKFMVYLQKENIIDESGMPKERFSAEFPKEGPSILRIQQVVRGDSAAYFCASSSIGGPYEQYFGPGTRLTVT.

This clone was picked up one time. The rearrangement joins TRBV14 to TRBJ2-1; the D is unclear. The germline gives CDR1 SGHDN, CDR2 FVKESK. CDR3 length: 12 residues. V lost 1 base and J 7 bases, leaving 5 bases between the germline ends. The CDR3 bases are TGTGCCAGCAGCCAAGCTAGAAATGAGCAGTTCTTC. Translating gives CASSQARNEQFF.

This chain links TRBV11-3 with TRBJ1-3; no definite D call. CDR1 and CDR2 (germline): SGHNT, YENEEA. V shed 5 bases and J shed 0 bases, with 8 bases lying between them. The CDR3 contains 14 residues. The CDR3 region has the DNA TGTGCCAGCAGCACCTCCGGCTCTGGAAACACCATATATTTT. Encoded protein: CASSTSGSGNTIYF.

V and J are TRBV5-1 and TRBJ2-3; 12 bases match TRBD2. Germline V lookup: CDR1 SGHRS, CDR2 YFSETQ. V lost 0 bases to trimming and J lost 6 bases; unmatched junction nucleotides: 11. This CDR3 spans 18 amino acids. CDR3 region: CASSLVQTSGSSLDTQYF. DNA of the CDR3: TGCGCCAGCAGCTTGGTTCAGACTAGCGGGAGTTCGTTGGATACGCAGTATTTT.

Here the CDR3 DNA reads TGTGCCAGCACTCCTTCCGGGACAGCGCCCTACGAGCAGTACTTC. The encoded protein is CASTPSGTAPYEQYF. The chain has TRBV6-6 and TRBJ2-7; 7 bases fit TRBD1. This CDR3 comprises 15 residues. The ends lost 7 bases at V and 2 bases at J; junction bases unmatched: 11. From germline, CDR1 is MNHNY and CDR2 SVGAGI (reference sequence).

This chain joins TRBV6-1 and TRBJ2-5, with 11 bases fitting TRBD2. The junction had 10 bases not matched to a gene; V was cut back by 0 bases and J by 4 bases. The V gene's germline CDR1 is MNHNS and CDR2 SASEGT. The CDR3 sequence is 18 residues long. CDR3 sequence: CASSEARSSGRIRETQYF. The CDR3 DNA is TGTGCCAGCAGTGAAGCGCGGTCTAGCGGGAGGATCCGAGAGACCCAGTACTTC.

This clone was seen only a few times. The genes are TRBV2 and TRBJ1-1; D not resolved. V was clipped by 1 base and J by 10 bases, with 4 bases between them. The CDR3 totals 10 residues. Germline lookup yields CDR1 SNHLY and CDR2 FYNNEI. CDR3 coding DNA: TGTGCCAGCAGTGAAGTGTTAGCTTTCTTT. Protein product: CASSEVLAFF.

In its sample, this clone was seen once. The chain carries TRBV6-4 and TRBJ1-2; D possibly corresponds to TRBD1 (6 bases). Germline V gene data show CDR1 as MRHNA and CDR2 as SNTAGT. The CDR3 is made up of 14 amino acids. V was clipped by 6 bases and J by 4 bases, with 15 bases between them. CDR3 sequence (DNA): TGTGCCAGCAGCCCAGGGGACGGGTCCTATGGCTACACCTTC. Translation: CASSPGDGSYGYTF.

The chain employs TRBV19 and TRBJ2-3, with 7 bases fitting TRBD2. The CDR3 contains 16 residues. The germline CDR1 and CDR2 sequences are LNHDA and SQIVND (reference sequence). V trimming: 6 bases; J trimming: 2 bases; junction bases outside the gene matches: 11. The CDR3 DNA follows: TGTGCCAGTAGCCTTTTAAGCGGGATTTACACAGATACGCAGTATTTT. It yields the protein CASSLLSGIYTDTQYF.

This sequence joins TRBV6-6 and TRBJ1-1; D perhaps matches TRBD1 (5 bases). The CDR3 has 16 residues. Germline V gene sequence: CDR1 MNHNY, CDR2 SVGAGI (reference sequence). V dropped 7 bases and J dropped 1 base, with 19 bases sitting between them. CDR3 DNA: TGTGCCAGCACGGCCGGTGAGGGGCGGAGGAACACTGAAGCTTTCTTT. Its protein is CASTAGEGRRNTEAFF.

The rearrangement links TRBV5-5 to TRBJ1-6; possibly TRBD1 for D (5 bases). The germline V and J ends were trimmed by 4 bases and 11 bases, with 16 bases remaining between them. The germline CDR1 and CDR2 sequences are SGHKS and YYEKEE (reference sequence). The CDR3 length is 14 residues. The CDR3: CASSAGGEVTPLHF. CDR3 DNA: TGTGCCAGCAGCGCCGGGGGGGAAGTGACACCCCTCCACTTT. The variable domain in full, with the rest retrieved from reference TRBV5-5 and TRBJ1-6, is DAGVTQSPTHLIKTRGQQVTLRCSPISGHKSVSWYQQVLGQGPQFIFQYYEKEERGRGNFPDRFSARQFPNYSSELNVNALLLGDSALYLCASSAGGEVTPLHFGNGTRLTVT.

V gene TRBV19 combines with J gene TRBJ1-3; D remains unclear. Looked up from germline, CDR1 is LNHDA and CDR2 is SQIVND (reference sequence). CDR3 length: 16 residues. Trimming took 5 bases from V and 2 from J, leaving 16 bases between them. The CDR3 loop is CASSSLRGGTGNTIYF. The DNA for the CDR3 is TGTGCCAGTAGTTCCCTACGGGGAGGGACTGGAAACACCATATATTTT. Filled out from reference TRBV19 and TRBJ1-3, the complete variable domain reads DGGITQSPKYLFRKEGQNVTLSCEQNLNHDAMYWYRQDPGQGLRLIYYSQIVNDFQKGDIAEGYSVSREKKESFPLTVTSAQKNPTAFYLCASSSLRGGTGNTIYFGEGSWLTVV.

The CDR3, as DNA: TGTGCCAGCAGCCAACCGGGACTAGCGGGAGGAAACCTATACAATGAGCAGTTCTTC. It codes for CASSQPGLAGGNLYNEQFF. The J gene is TRBJ2-1, the V gene TRBV7-2; 15 bases fit TRBD2. This CDR3 comprises 19 residues. Trimming removed 5 bases from V and 4 bases from J; junction bases left unmatched: 12. Germline-derived CDR1 and CDR2 are SGHTA and FQGNSA.

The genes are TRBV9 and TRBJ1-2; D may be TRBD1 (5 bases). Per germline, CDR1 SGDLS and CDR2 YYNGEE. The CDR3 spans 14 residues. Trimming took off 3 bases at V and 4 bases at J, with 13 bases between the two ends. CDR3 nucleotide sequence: TGTGCCAGCAGCGAGACAGCCACCACCTATGGCTACACCTTC. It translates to CASSETATTYGYTF.

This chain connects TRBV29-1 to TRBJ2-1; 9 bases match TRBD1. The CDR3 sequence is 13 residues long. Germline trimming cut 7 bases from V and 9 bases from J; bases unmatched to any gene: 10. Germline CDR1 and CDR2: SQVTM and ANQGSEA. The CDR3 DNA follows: TGCAGCGCGAACCGGGACAGGGCTCGTGAGCAGTTCTTC. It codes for CSANRDRAREQFF.

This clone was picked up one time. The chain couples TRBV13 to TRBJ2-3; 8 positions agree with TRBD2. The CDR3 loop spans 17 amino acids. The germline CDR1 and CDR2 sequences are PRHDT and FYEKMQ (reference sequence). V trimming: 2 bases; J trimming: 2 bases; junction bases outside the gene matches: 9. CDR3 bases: TGTGCCAGCAGCTTAAATGTAGCGGGACCCATCACAGATACGCAGTATTTT. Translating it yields CASSLNVAGPITDTQYF.

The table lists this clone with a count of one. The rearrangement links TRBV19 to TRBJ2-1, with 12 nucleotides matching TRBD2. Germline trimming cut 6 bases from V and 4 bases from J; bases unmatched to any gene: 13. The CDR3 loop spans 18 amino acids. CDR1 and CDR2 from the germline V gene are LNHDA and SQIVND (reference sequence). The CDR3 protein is CASSPFNTLAGGYNEQFF. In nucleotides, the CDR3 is TGTGCCAGTAGCCCTTTCAACACTCTAGCGGGAGGGTACAATGAGCAGTTCTTC.